Sequencing of this T cell receptor (beta chain) was carried out in a study of PD-L1 blockade in urothelial cancer. The table came from immunoSEQ multiplex PCR; TCRdb's copy has only in-frame clones and leaves some out. The profile shows about 72,000 clones, around 85% of them singletons. Time point: pretreatment peripheral blood. Sequenced material: PBMCs, taken around atezolizumab (anti-PD-L1) treatment. The sequence came from a man between 60 and 75 years old with urothelial cancer.

The CDR3 sequence: CASSPGSGGSGETQYF. As DNA, the CDR3 is TGTGCCAGCAGCCCGGGTAGCGGGGGATCGGGGGAGACCCAGTACTTC. V usage is TRBV5-4 and J usage is TRBJ2-5; TRBD2 agrees at 9 bases. CDR1 is SGHNT, CDR2 YYREEE, per germline (reference sequence). The CDR3 spans 16 residues. V shed 4 bases, J shed 5 bases, and the junction held 12 bases outside the gene matches.